This T cell receptor beta chain was recorded in a study of T cells expressing NK-cell markers. This CDR3 contains 14 residues. Looked up from germline, CDR1 is SNHLY and CDR2 is FYNNEI. 5'RACE template switching with UMIs produced the TCR beta cDNA. TCRdb reworked the 5' RACE reads into one entry per CDR3 protein, no DNA. The sample totals some 340,000 distinct CDR3 sequences. This sequence joins TRBV2 and TRBJ1-5; the TCRdb D gene call, TRBD1, has no DNA to confirm it. Input material: blood T cells: a sorted CD56 or NKG2C T cell subset, CD4+ or CD8+ T cells, or bulk PBMC T cells (not recorded which). This receptor was taken from a man aged 18-70 years in good health. The CDR3 is CASSLQGTNQPQHF.